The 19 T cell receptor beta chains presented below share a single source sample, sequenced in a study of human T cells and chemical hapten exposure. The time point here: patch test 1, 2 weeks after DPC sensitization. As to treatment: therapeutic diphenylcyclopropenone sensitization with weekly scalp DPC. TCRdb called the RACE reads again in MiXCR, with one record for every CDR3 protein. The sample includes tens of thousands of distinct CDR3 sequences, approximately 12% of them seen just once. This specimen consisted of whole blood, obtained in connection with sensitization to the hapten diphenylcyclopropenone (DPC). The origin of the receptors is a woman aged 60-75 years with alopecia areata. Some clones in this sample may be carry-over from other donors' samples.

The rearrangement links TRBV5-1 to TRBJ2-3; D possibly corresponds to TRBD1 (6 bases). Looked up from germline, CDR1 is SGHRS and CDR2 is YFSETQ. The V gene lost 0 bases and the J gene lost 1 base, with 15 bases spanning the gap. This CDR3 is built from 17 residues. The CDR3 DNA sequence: TGCGCCAGCAGCTTGGGGTACCGGGCAGGGGGCACAGATACGCAGTATTTT. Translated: CASSLGYRAGGTDTQYF.

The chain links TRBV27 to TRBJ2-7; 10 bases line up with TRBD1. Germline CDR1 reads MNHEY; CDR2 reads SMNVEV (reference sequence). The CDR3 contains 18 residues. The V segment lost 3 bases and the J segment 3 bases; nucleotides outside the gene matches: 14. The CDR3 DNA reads TGTGCCAGCAGTTTGGGCCTTATCGGGACAGGGGAAATCTACGAGCAGTACTTC. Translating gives CASSLGLIGTGEIYEQYF.

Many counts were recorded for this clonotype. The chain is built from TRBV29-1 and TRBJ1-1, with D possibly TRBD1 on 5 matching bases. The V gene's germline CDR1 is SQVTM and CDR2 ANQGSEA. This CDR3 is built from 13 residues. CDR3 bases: TGCAGAGTTAGTCCTGAGGGGTACACTGAAGCTTTCTTT. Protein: CRVSPEGYTEAFF.

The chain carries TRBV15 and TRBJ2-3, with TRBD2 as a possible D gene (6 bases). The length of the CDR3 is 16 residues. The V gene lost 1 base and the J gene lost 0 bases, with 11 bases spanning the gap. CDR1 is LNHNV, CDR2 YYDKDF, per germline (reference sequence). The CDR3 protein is CATSRARDFSTDTQYF. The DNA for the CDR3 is TGTGCCACCAGCAGAGCCCGGGACTTTAGCACAGATACGCAGTATTTT.

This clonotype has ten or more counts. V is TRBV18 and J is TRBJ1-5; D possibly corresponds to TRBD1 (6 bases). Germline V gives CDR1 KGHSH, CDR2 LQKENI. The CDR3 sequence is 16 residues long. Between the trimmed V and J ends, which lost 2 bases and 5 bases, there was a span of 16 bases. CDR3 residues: CASSPYGGLNDQPQHF. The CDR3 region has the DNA TGTGCCAGCTCACCATACGGGGGGCTTAACGATCAGCCCCAGCATTTT.

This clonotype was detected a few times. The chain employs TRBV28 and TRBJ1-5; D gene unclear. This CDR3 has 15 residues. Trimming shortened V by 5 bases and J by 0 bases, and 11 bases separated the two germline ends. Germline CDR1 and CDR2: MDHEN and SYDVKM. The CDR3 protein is CASSPPGYSNQPQHF. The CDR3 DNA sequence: TGTGCCAGCAGTCCCCCGGGGTATAGCAATCAGCCCCAGCATTTT.

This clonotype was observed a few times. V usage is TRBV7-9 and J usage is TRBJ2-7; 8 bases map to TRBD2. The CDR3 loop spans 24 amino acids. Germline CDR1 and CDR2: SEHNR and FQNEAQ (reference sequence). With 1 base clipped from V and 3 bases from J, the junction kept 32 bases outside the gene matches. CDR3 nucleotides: TGTGCCAGCAGCTTAGATTACCGTGCGTCCTGGGGGGGACTAGAGGCCCCTCTATTCTACGAGCAGTACTTC. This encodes CASSLDYRASWGGLEAPLFYEQYF.

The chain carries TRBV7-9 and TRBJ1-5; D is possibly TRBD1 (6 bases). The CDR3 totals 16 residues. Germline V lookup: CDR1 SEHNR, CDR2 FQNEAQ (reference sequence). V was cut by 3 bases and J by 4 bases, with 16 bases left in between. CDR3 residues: CASSLDRGGLNQPQHF. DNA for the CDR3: TGTGCCAGCAGCTTGGACAGAGGTGGTTTGAATCAGCCCCAGCATTTT.

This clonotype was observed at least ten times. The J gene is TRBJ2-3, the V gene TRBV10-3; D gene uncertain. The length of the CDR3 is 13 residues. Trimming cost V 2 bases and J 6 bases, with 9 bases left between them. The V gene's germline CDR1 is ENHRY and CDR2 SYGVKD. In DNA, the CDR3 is TGTGCCATCAGTGAGCCTAGTACCGATACGCAGTATTTT. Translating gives CAISEPSTDTQYF.

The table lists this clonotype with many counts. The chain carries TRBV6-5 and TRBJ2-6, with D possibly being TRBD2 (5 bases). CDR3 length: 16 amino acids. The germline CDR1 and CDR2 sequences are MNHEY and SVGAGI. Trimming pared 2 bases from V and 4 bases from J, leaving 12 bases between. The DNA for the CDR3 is TGTGCCAGCAGTTACGGAGGAGGCCGAGGGGCCAACGTCCTGACTTTC. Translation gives CASSYGGGRGANVLTF.

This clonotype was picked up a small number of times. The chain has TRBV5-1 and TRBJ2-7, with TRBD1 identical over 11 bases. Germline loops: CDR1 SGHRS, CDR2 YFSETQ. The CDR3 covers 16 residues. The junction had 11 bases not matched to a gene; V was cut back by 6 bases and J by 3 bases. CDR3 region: CASTLTPGQGVYEQYF. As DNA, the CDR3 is TGCGCCAGCACCCTGACACCGGGACAGGGGGTCTACGAGCAGTACTTC.

The CDR3 region has the DNA TGTGCCAGCAGCTTGGTAAGAGGACACCCCGACTCCTACGAGCAGTACTTC. Translation: CASSLVRGHPDSYEQYF. V usage is TRBV5-4 and J usage is TRBJ2-7, with D tentatively TRBD1 (5 bases). Germline loops: CDR1 SGHNT, CDR2 YYREEE (reference sequence). The CDR3 runs 17 residues. V was pared by 0 bases and J by 0 bases, with 16 bases between.

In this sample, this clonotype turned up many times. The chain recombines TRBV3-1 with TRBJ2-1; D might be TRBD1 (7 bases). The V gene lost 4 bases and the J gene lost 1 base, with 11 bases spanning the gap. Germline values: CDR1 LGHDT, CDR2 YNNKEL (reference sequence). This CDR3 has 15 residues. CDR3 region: CASSPAGGSYNEQFF. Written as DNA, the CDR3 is TGTGCCAGCAGCCCAGCAGGGGGGTCCTACAATGAGCAGTTCTTC.

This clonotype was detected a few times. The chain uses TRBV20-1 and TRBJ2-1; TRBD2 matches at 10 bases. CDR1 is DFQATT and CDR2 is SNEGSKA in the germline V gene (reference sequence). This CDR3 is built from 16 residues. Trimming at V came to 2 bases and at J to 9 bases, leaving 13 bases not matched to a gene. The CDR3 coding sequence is TGCAGTGCTAGAAATTCCCCCAGCGGGGGGGCGCGTGAGCAGTTCTTC. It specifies CSARNSPSGGAREQFF.

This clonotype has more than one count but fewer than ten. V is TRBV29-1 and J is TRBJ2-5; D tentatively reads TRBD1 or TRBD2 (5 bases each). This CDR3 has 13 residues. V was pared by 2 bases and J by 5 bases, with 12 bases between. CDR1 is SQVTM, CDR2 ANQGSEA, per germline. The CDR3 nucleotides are TGCAGCGTTGAACGGGGCATTGGGGAGACCCAGTACTTC. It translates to CSVERGIGETQYF.

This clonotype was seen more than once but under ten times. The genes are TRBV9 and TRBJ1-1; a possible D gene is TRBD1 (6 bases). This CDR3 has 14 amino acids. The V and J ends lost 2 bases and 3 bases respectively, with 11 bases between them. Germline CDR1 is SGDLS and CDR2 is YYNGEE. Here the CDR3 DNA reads TGTGCCAGCAGCGTCCAGGGGCAGGACACTGAAGCTTTCTTT. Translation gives CASSVQGQDTEAFF.

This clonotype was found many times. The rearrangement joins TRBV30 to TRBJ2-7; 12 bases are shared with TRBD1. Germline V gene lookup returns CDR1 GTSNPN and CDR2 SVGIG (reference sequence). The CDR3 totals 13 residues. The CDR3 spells CAASRDRGPEQYF. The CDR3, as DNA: TGTGCAGCAAGCCGGGACAGGGGGCCCGAGCAGTACTTC.

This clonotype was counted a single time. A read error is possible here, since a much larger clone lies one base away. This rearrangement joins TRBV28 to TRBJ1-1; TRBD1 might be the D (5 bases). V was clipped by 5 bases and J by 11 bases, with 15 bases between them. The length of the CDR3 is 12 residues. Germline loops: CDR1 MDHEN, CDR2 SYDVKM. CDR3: CASSLQRAGAFF. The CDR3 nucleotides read TGTGCCAGCAGTCTCCAGCGGGCAGGGGCTTTCTTT.

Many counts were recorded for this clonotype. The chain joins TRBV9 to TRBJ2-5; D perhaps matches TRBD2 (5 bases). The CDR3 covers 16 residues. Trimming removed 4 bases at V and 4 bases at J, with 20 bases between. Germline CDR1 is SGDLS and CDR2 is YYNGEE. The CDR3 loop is CASSPLGDSLVETQYF. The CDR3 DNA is TGTGCCAGCAGCCCCTTGGGAGACTCTTTGGTAGAGACCCAGTACTTC.